A selection of T cell receptor beta chains follows, all from one sample in a study of beta chain features in type 1 diabetes. The repertoire was sequenced with immunoSEQ multiplex PCR; TCRdb's copy has only in-frame clones and lacks some. The sample holds fewer than 150,000 clones, about 7% seen once. Sequencing input: central memory CD4+ T cells from blood. The receptors shown here come from a woman aged 25-40 years in good health. CDR3s include the opening cysteine and the closing phenylalanine or tryptophan. D genes are given only for firm matches. Clone size appears in some rows only: once, few, many, or a class for an expanded clone.

TRBD1 | TRBJ2-4 | . | TRBV5-6 | TGTGCCAGCAGCTCCAGGGGGCGCGAGAAAAACATTCAGTACTTC | CASSSRGREKNIQYF
TRBD1 | TRBJ1-1 | . | TRBV14 | TGTGCCAGCAGCCAAGAAGGGGACAGGGTCCCCCGCTTCTTT | CASSQEGDRVPRFF
TRBD1 | TRBJ2-7 | . | TRBV7-2 | TGTGCCAGCAGCGGGACAGCGTCCCCCTACGAGCAGTACTTC | CASSGTASPYEQYF
TRBD2 | TRBJ2-2 | few | TRBV30 | TGTGCCTGGAGTGTATGGGGACTAGCGGGAGGGCCTAGGACCGGGGAGCTGTTTTTT | CAWSVWGLAGGPRTGELFF
TRBD2 | TRBJ2-2 | . | TRBV30 | TGTGCCGCGGACCGAGGGACTAGCGTAAACACCGGGGAGCTGTTTTTT | CAADRGTSVNTGELFF
. | TRBJ1-2 | few | TRBV7-2 | TGTGCCCTTGGAGGGAAAGGTGACTATGGCTACACCTTC | CALGGKGDYGYTF
TRBD2 | TRBJ2-1 | . | TRBV4-3 | TGCGCCAGCAGCCAACGGGGGGGAGGGAATAATGAGCAGTTCTTC | CASSQRGGGNNEQFF
. | TRBJ2-3 | many | TRBV28 | TGTGCCAGCAGCCTCGTTGGTAGTACGCAGTATTTT | CASSLVGSTQYF
. | TRBJ2-2 | . | TRBV19 | TGTGCCAGTAGCCCGGACTGGAACACCGGGGAGCTGTTTTTT | CASSPDWNTGELFF
. | TRBJ2-3 | few | TRBV6-5 | TGTGCCAGCAGTGAAAGCCGGGACACAGATACGCAGTATTTT | CASSESRDTDTQYF
TRBD1 | TRBJ1-1 | . | TRBV7-9 | TGTGCCAGCAGCGACACACAGGGGACTGAAGCTTTCTTT | CASSDTQGTEAFF
. | TRBJ2-1 | few | TRBV7-2 | TGTGCCAGCAGCACCGTTAGTGAGCAGTTCTTC | CASSTVSEQFF
TRBD2 | TRBJ2-2 | . | TRBV5-1 | TGCGCCAGCAGAATAGGCGGGAGGGAAACCGGGGAGCTGTTTTTT | CASRIGGRETGELFF
. | TRBJ2-3 | . | TRBV7-3 | TGTGCCAGCAGCCGACCACCCGGGACAACCGATACGCAGTATTTT | CASSRPPGTTDTQYF
. | TRBJ2-3 | medium-sized | TRBV18 | TGTGCCAGCTCACCGAGCTTGGGCACAGATACGCAGTATTTT | CASSPSLGTDTQYF
. | TRBJ2-2 | few | TRBV7-2 | TGTGCCAGCAGCTTAGTAGGGCGGGGACACACCGGGGAGCTGTTTTTT | CASSLVGRGHTGELFF
TRBD2 | TRBJ2-3 | many | TRBV29-1 | TGCAGCGTTGAGGGGGGAGGGACTAGTTCGGATACGCAGTATTTT | CSVEGGGTSSDTQYF
. | TRBJ2-3 | many | TRBV15 | TGTGCCACCAGCGGGCGACAGTACACAGATACGCAGTATTTT | CATSGRQYTDTQYF
. | TRBJ1-1 | many | TRBV7-2 | TGTGCCAGCAGCCTAATGACTGAAGCTTTCTTT | CASSLMTEAFF
TRBD1 | TRBJ2-5 | many | TRBV29-1 | TGCAGCGAACTACAGGGGGGCGAGACCCAGTACTTC | CSELQGGETQYF
TRBD1 | TRBJ2-7 | few | TRBV2 | TGTGCCAGCAGTGAACAGGGACAGGGGGGATACGAGCAGTACTTC | CASSEQGQGGYEQYF
TRBD2 | TRBJ2-1 | . | TRBV4-2 | TGTGCCAGCAGCCAAGATCGGGGACTAGCGGCTAACAATGAGCAGTTCTTC | CASSQDRGLAANNEQFF
. | TRBJ2-7 | few | TRBV5-8 | TGTGCCAGCAGCCTACAGAGTGCTAACTACGAGCAGTACTTC | CASSLQSANYEQYF
. | TRBJ1-5 | . | TRBV18 | TGTGCCAGCTCACCACCGGGAGGGGGAAATCAGCCCCAGCATTTT | CASSPPGGGNQPQHF
. | TRBJ1-1 | . | TRBV6-5 | TGTGCCAGCAGCGGGACACCGAACTTGAACACTGAAGCTTTCTTT | CASSGTPNLNTEAFF
TRBD1 | TRBJ1-1 | . | TRBV7-2 | TGTGCCAGCAGCCAGATGGGACAGATCATGAACACTGAAGCTTTCTTT | CASSQMGQIMNTEAFF
TRBD1 | TRBJ2-7 | many | TRBV4-3 | TGCGCCAGCAGCCGGAAACAGGGGGCGGACGAGCAGTACTTC | CASSRKQGADEQYF
. | TRBJ2-2 | many | TRBV27 | TGTGCCAGCAGTTACCCCCCGGGGACCGGGGAGCTGTTTTTT | CASSYPPGTGELFF
TRBD2 | TRBJ2-5 | . | TRBV5-1 | TGCGCCAGCAGCTTGTGGTCAGCGGGAGAAGAGACCCAGTACTTC | CASSLWSAGEETQYF
TRBD2 | TRBJ2-7 | . | TRBV7-2 | TGTGCCAGCAGCTCCTCGGCTAGCGGGAGCTACGAGCAGTACTTC | CASSSSASGSYEQYF
. | TRBJ2-5 | few | TRBV5-1 | TGCGCCAGCAGCCCGAGGGGGGAGACCCAGTACTTC | CASSPRGETQYF
. | TRBJ2-2 | few | TRBV18 | TGTGCCAGCTCATCGAGGGCGGAACAGAACACCGGGGAGCTGTTTTTT | CASSSRAEQNTGELFF
TRBD2 | TRBJ2-2 | . | TRBV14 | TGTGCCAGCAGCCAGGCTAGCGGGAGTTTCTCCGGGGAGCTGTTTTTT | CASSQASGSFSGELFF
TRBD1 | TRBJ1-4 | few | TRBV13 | TGTGCCAGCAGCTCCAGGGGGGTCGGTGAAAAACTGTTTTTT | CASSSRGVGEKLFF
. | TRBJ2-5 | few | TRBV5-4 | TGTGCCAGCAGCTTAGGGGTTGTAGAGACCCAGTACTTC | CASSLGVVETQYF
. | TRBJ1-4 | . | TRBV7-9 | TGTGCCAGCAGCCAGGCTGGCAGGCTTGAAAAACTGTTTTTT | CASSQAGRLEKLFF
. | TRBJ1-5 | . | TRBV12-2 | TGTGCAAGTCGCTGGACCGGGACAGGGGACTATAGCAATCAGCCCCAGCATTTT | CASRWTGTGDYSNQPQHF
. | TRBJ2-1 | . | TRBV18 | TGTGCCAGCTCACCAACATTGGGGGCGGGTGAGCAGTTCTTC | CASSPTLGAGEQFF
. | TRBJ2-5 | . | TRBV5-1 | TGCGCCAGCAGCTTGGCCAGGTCTAGCGAAGAGGAAAAGGAGACCCAGTACTTC | CASSLARSSEEEKETQYF
TRBD2 | TRBJ2-7 | . | TRBV28 | TGTGCCAGCAGTTTGAGTAGCGGGAGGGTTCTCGAGCAGTACTTC | CASSLSSGRVLEQYF
. | TRBJ2-1 | many | TRBV7-8 | TGTGCCAGCAGGGTCGAGTGGGAGGAACGTCTGTTCTTC | CASRVEWEERLFF
TRBD1 | TRBJ1-2 | . | TRBV7-9 | TGTGCCAGCAGCTTAGCTACAGGGGATGGCTACACCTTC | CASSLATGDGYTF